The clone carrying this T cell receptor (beta chain) was recorded a few times. The source of the sample is a study of blood T cell repertoires in COVID-19. Study as a whole: The United States, Italy and Spain were the sources of the acute and convalescent COVID-19 samples.

In germline, CDR1 is LNHDA, CDR2 SQIVND (reference sequence). The trim removed 1 base at V and 2 bases at J, leaving 1 base unmatched. The CDR3 extends over 15 amino acids. Profiled with immunoSEQ multiplex PCR; TCRdb holds only in-frame clones, not every one. Found here are some 50,000 clones, 80% to 90% of them singletons; the top ten hold approximately 8%. The source is a man in his fifties with active COVID-19. Material for sequencing was peripheral blood. This chain joins TRBV19 and TRBJ2-1; TRBD2 matches 8 bases. CDR3 coding DNA: TGTGCCAGTAGTATAGGGACTAGCACCTACAATGAGCAGTTCTTC. Protein product: CASSIGTSTYNEQFF.